This TCR beta chain is drawn from a study of beta chain features in type 1 diabetes. Across the whole study: What patients shared with healthy donors was a similar profile of age, gender and cell yields. Taken together, all samples contributed some 100 million examined sorted cells.

Study outcomes and limitations: Shortening of TCRB CDR3s, moderate but significant, appeared in all four CD4+ subsets of Type 1 diabetes patients. Shorter templates might be favored by PCR, and equally so in patients and in controls. Patients with type 1 diabetes showed fewer VDJ junction insertions and more deletions.

The V end was cut by 1 base, the J end by 1 base, with 19 bases between. The CDR3 runs 18 residues. Germline V gene sequence: CDR1 SEHNR, CDR2 FQNEAQ (reference sequence). About this clone: Its antigen is not identified.

The sequenced template was cDNA made from the entire isolated RNA. Generated by immunoSEQ multiplex PCR, the TCRdb table keeps only in-frame clones and is missing some. The sample records 680,000 or so clones, about an eighth being singletons. This receptor was identified in a man younger than 35 with type 1 diabetes. The chain uses TRBV7-9 and TRBJ1-1; TRBD1 might be the D (5 bases). The sequencing input was naive CD4+ T cells from blood. The DNA for the CDR3 is TGTGCCAGCAGCTTAGAACCCTCCTGGGGGGTGAGGAACACTGAAGCTTTCTTT. Protein: CASSLEPSWGVRNTEAFF.